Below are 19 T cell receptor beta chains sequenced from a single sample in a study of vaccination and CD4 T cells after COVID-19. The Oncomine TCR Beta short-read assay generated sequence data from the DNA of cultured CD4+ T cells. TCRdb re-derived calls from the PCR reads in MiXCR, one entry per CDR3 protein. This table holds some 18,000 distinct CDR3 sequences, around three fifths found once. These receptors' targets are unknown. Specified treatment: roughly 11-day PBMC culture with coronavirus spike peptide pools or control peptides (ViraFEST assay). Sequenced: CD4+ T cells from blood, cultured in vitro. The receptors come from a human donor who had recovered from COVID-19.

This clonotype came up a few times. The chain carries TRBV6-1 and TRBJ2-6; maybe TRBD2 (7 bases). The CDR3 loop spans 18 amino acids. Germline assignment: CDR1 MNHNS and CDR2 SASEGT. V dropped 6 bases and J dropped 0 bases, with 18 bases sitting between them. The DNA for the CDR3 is TGTGCCAGCAGACCCCTCGGCGGGGGCAGCTCTGGGGCCAACGTCCTGACTTTC. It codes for CASRPLGGGSSGANVLTF.

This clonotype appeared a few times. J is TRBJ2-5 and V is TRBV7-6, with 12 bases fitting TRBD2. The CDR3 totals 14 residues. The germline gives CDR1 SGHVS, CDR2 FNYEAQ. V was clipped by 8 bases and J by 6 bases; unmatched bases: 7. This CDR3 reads CASSTSGGPQTQYF. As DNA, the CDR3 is TGTGCCAGCTCGACTAGCGGGGGCCCGCAGACCCAGTACTTC.

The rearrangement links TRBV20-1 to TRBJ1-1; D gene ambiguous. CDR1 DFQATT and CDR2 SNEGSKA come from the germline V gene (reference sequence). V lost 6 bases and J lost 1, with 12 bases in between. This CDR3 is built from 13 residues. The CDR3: CSAPRGTNTEAFF. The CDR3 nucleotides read TGCAGTGCCCCACGGGGTACGAACACTGAAGCTTTCTTT.

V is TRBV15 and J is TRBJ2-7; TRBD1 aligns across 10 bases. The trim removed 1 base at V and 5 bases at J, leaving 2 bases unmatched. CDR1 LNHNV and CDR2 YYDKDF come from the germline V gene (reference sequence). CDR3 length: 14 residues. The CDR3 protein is CATSRGTGGNEQYF. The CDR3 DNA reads TGTGCCACCAGCAGAGGGACAGGGGGAAACGAGCAGTACTTC.

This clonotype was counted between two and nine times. CDR3 bases: TGTGCCAGCAGTTTACTATTGAACACTGAAGCTTTCTTT. This gives the protein CASSLLLNTEAFF. The chain joins TRBV12-3 or TRBV12-4 to TRBJ1-1; D gene unclear. The CDR3 contains 13 residues. V gave up 2 bases and J gave up 0 bases, with 4 bases separating them.

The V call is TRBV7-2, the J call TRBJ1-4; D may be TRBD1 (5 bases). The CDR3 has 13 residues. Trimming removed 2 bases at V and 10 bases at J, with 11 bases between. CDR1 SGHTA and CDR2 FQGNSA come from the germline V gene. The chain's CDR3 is CASSLMPRGKLFF. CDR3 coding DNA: TGTGCCAGCAGCTTAATGCCGAGGGGAAAACTGTTTTTT.

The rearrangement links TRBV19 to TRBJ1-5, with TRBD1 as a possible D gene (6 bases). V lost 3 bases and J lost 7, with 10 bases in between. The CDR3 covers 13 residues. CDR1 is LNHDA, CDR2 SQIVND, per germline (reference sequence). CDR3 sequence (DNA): TGTGCCAGTAGTATGTGGGGGCGGCAGCCCCAGCATTTT. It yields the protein CASSMWGRQPQHF.

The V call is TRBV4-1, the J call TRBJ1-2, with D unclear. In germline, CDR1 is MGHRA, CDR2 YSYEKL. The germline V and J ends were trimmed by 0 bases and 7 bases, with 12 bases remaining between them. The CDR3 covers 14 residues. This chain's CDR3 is CASSQDRVSVGYTF. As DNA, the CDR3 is TGCGCCAGCAGCCAAGATCGGGTGAGCGTTGGCTACACCTTC.

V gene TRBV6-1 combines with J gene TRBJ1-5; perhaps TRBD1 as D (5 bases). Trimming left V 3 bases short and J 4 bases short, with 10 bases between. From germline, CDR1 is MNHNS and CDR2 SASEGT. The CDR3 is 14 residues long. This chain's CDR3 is CASSEGLKNQPQHF. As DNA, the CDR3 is TGTGCCAGCAGTGAGGGACTTAAGAATCAGCCCCAGCATTTT.

The CDR3 loop reads CSALGGAGGNTIYF. The CDR3 DNA reads as TGCAGTGCTCTAGGGGGCGCGGGAGGAAACACCATATATTTT. This chain links TRBV20-1 with TRBJ1-3, with 7 positions matching TRBD1. The length of the CDR3 is 14 residues. V shed 5 bases, J shed 4 bases, and the junction held 8 bases outside the gene matches. Germline V gives CDR1 DFQATT, CDR2 SNEGSKA (reference sequence).

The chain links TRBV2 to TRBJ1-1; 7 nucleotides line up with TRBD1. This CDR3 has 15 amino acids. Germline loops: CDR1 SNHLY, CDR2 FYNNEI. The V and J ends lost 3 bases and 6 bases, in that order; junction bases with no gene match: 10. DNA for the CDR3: TGTGCCAGCAGTGATCGACAGGGTGGATTATCTGAAGCTTTCTTT. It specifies CASSDRQGGLSEAFF. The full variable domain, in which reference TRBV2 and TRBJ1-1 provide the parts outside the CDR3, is EPEVTQTPSHQVTQMGQEVILRCVPISNHLYFYWYRQILGQKVEFLVSFYNNEISEKSEIFDDQFSVERPDGSNFTLKIRSTKLEDSAMYFCASSDRQGGLSEAFFGQGTRLTVV.

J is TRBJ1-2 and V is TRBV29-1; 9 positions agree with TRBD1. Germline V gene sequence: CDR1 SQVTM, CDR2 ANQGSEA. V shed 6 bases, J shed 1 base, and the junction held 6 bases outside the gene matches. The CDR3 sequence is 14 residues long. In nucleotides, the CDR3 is TGCAGCGTCGTGGGGGACAGGGATAACTATGGCTACACCTTC. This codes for CSVVGDRDNYGYTF.

The CDR3 nucleotides are TGTGCCAGCAGCCACCAAGGGAAAATGGAGACCCAGTACTTC. It codes for CASSHQGKMETQYF. This sequence joins TRBV7-8 and TRBJ2-5; no definite D call. The CDR3 length is 14 residues. V dropped 5 bases and J dropped 5 bases, with 15 bases sitting between them. In germline, CDR1 is SGHVS, CDR2 FQNEAQ.

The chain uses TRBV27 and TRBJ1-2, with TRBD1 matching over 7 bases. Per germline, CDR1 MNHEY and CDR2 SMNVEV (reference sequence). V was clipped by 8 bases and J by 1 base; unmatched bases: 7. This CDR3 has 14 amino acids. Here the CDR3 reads CASGKGASNYGYTF. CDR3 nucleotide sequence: TGTGCCAGCGGAAAGGGGGCGAGTAACTATGGCTACACCTTC.

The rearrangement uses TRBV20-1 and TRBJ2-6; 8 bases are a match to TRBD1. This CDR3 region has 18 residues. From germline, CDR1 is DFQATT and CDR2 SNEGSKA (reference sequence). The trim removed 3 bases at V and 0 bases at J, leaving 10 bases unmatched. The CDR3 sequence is CSARGRQGAYSGANVLTF. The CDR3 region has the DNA TGCAGTGCTAGGGGTCGGCAGGGGGCATACTCTGGGGCCAACGTCCTGACTTTC.

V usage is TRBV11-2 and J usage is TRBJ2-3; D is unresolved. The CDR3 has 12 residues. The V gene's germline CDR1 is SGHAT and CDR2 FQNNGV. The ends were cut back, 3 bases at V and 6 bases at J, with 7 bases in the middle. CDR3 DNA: TGTGCCAGCAGCTTCTATTGGGATACGCAGTATTTT. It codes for CASSFYWDTQYF. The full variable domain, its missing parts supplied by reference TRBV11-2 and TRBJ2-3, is EAGVAQSPRYKIIEKRQSVAFWCNPISGHATLYWYQQILGQGPKLLIQFQNNGVVDDSQLPKDRFSAERLKGVDSTLKIQPAKLEDSAVYLCASSFYWDTQYFGPGTRLTVL.

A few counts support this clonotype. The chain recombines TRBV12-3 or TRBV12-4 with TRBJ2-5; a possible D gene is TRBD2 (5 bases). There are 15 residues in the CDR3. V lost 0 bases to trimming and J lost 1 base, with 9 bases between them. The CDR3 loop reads CASSLALRAQETQYF. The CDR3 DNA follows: TGTGCCAGCAGTTTAGCGTTGCGGGCCCAAGAGACCCAGTACTTC.

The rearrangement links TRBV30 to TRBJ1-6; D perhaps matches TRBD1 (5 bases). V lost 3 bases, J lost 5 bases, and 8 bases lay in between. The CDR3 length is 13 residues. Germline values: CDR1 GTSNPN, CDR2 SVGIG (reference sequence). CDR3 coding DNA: TGTGCCTGGAGATCAGGGAATAATTCACCCCTCCACTTT. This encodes CAWRSGNNSPLHF.

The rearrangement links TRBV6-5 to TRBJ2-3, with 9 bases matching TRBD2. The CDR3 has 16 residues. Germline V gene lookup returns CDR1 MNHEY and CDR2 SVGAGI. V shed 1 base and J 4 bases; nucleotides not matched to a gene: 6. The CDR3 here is CASSYYAGGPSDTQYF. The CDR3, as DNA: TGTGCCAGCAGTTACTACGCGGGAGGGCCCTCAGATACGCAGTATTTT.